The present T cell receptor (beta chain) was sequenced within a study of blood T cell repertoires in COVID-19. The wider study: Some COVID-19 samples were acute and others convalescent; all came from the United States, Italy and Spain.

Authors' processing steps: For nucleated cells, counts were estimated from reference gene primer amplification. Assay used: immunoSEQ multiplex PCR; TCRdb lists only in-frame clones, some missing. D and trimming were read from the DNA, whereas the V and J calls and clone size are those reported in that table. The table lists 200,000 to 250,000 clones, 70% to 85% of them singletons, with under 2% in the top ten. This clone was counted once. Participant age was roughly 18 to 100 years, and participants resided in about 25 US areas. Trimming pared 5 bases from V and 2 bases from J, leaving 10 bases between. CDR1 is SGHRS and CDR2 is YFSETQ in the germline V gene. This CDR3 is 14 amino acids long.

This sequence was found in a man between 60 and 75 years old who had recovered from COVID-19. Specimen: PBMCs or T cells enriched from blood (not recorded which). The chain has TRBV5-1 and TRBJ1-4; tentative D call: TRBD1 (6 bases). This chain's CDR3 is CASRPDRTNEKLFF. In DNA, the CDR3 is TGCGCCAGCAGACCCGACAGGACTAATGAAAAACTGTTTTTT.